The 14 T cell receptor beta chains in this list originate from one sample, sequenced in a study of cytomegalovirus exposure and HLA in healthy donors. PCR amplification relied on 60 Vbeta primers (plus 13 Jbeta primers). Profiling relied on immunoSEQ multiplex PCR, and the TCRdb table lists in-frame clones only, not all of them. The sample has about 170,000 clones; approximately 85% are singletons. Sequencing was performed on PBMCs. The receptors originated from a man between 18 and 35 years old in good health and CMV-seropositive.

The chain recombines TRBV2 with TRBJ2-3, with D tentatively TRBD1 (5 bases). The CDR3 contains 13 residues. The V end lost 4 bases, the J end lost 3 bases, and 8 bases lay between the germline ends. Germline assignment: CDR1 SNHLY and CDR2 FYNNEI. The chain's CDR3 is CASSVQGTDTQYF. CDR3 DNA sequence: TGTGCCAGCAGTGTTCAGGGAACAGATACGCAGTATTTT.

The V call is TRBV15, the J call TRBJ1-2; 7 positions agree with TRBD1. Trimming at V came to 2 bases and at J to 4 bases, leaving 7 bases not matched to a gene. The CDR3 is made up of 15 amino acids. Germline CDR1 and CDR2: LNHNV and YYDKDF (reference sequence). CDR3: CATSRLPAGGYGYTF. For the CDR3, the DNA is TGTGCCACCAGCAGATTACCTGCAGGGGGCTATGGCTACACCTTC.

V and J are TRBV27 and TRBJ2-1, with TRBD2 identical over 8 bases. In germline, CDR1 is MNHEY, CDR2 SMNVEV (reference sequence). The CDR3 extends over 15 amino acids. The J segment lost 3 bases and the V segment lost 3 bases, leaving 4 bases of the junction unmatched. The CDR3 nucleotides are TGTGCCAGCAGTTTTATAGCGGGGAGCTACAATGAGCAGTTCTTC. It specifies CASSFIAGSYNEQFF.

V and J are TRBV19 and TRBJ1-2; D uncertain. Germline V gene data show CDR1 as LNHDA and CDR2 as SQIVND (reference sequence). This CDR3 contains 14 residues. V was pared by 10 bases and J by 1 base, with 16 bases between. This CDR3 reads CATHTAEDNYGYTF. The CDR3 region has the DNA TGTGCCACCCACACGGCAGAGGATAACTATGGCTACACCTTC.

The chain has TRBV19 and TRBJ2-2; 10 nucleotides match TRBD2. CDR1 LNHDA and CDR2 SQIVND come from the germline V gene (reference sequence). The length of the CDR3 is 14 residues. Unmatched junction bases numbered 3, after V lost 5 bases and J lost 6 bases. As DNA, the CDR3 is TGTGCCAGTAGTGAGCGGGGGGGGGCCGGGGAGCTGTTTTTT. Its translation is CASSERGGAGELFF.

This clone was observed once. The J gene is TRBJ1-1, the V gene TRBV19; 7 bases fit TRBD1. CDR1 is LNHDA and CDR2 is SQIVND in the germline V gene (reference sequence). The CDR3 runs to 15 residues. V was clipped by 6 bases and J by 0 bases; unmatched bases: 7. In DNA form, the CDR3 reads TGTGCCAGTAGGCTGACAGGGCAAATGAACACTGAAGCTTTCTTT. It translates to CASRLTGQMNTEAFF.

The V gene is TRBV7-2, the J gene TRBJ2-2, with a tentative D call TRBD1 (6 bases). The CDR3 sequence is 14 residues long. The germline CDR1 and CDR2 sequences are SGHTA and FQGNSA. The germline V and J ends were trimmed by 1 base and 7 bases, with 10 bases remaining between them. CDR3 nucleotides: TGTGCCAGCAGCTTAGGTCTAGGGGGCGGGGAGCTGTTTTTT. Its protein product is CASSLGLGGGELFF.

The J gene is TRBJ2-7, the V gene TRBV13, with 12 bases lining up with TRBD2. Trimming cost V 5 bases and J 0 bases; bases outside gene matches: 11. Germline CDR1 is PRHDT and CDR2 is FYEKMQ (reference sequence). The CDR3 sequence is 18 residues long. The chain's CDR3 is CASSPRLAGAKSSYEQYF. Here the CDR3 DNA reads TGTGCCAGCAGCCCGCGACTAGCGGGGGCGAAAAGCTCCTACGAGCAGTACTTC. Full variable domain (remainder filled in from reference TRBV13 and TRBJ2-7): AAGVIQSPRHLIKEKRETATLKCYPIPRHDTVYWYQQGPGQDPQFLISFYEKMQSDKGSIPDRFSAQQFSDYHSELNMSSLELGDSALYFCASSPRLAGAKSSYEQYFGPGTRLTVT.

The chain employs TRBV6-5 and TRBJ1-3; D is unclear. Looked up from germline, CDR1 is MNHEY and CDR2 is SVGAGI. The CDR3 has 15 residues. V was pared by 0 bases and J by 0 bases, with 6 bases between. The CDR3 DNA is TGTGCCAGCAGTTACTCCCCCATCTCTGGAAACACCATATATTTT. Amino acids: CASSYSPISGNTIYF.

This chain joins TRBV2 and TRBJ1-1; 10 nucleotides match TRBD1. Unmatched junction bases numbered 6, after V lost 1 base and J lost 4 bases. This CDR3 contains 16 residues. Germline values: CDR1 SNHLY, CDR2 FYNNEI. The CDR3 sequence: CASSEVGQGFGTEAFF. In nucleotides, the CDR3 is TGTGCCAGCAGTGAAGTGGGACAGGGGTTCGGCACTGAAGCTTTCTTT.

CDR3 in amino acids: CASRQGTTEAFF. The CDR3 coding sequence is TGTGCCAGCAGACAGGGGACCACTGAAGCTTTCTTT. The V and J genes are TRBV6-6 and TRBJ1-1, with TRBD1 matching 7 bases. The V segment lost 6 bases and the J segment 4 bases; nucleotides outside the gene matches: 2. CDR1 and CDR2 (germline): MNHNY, SVGAGI (reference sequence). The CDR3 has 12 amino acids.

The count of this clone is one. The V call is TRBV27, the J call TRBJ1-4, with 7 bases that match TRBD1. V shed 2 bases and J 3 bases; nucleotides not matched to a gene: 3. Germline assignment: CDR1 MNHEY and CDR2 SMNVEV (reference sequence). The CDR3 sequence is 15 residues long. This CDR3 reads CASSLEGGPNEKLFF. DNA of the CDR3: TGTGCCAGCAGTTTAGAAGGGGGCCCTAATGAAAAACTGTTTTTT.

The gene calls are TRBV6-1 and TRBJ2-2; 8 bases match TRBD2. Trimming took 11 bases from V and 1 from J; bases not matched to a gene: 3. Germline V gene data show CDR1 as MNHNS and CDR2 as SASEGT. The CDR3 totals 13 residues. The CDR3 loop reads CADGGGNTGELFF. For the CDR3, the DNA is TGTGCCGACGGGGGGGGGAACACCGGGGAGCTGTTTTTT.

The V call is TRBV9, the J call TRBJ2-2, with TRBD2 matching over 9 bases. Unmatched junction bases numbered 8, after V lost 2 bases and J lost 0 bases. The CDR3 consists of 18 residues. CDR1 and CDR2 from the germline V gene are SGDLS and YYNGEE. CDR3: CASSVPAGGKPNTGELFF. For the CDR3, the DNA is TGTGCCAGCAGCGTTCCAGCGGGGGGAAAACCGAACACCGGGGAGCTGTTTTTT.